This TCR beta chain was captured in a study of cytomegalovirus exposure and HLA in healthy donors. Study-level points and caveats: Rare TCR sequences dominated, though some public TCRs recurred in many donors. Rates of TCR association differed by HLA locus in a later analysis, with DRB1 highest and HLA-C lowest.

To note about this clone: The target antigen is unknown.

CDR1 LGHNA and CDR2 YNFKEQ come from the germline V gene. This CDR3 region has 18 residues. V was pared by 4 bases and J by 2 bases, with 11 bases of the junction left unmatched. 60 Vbeta and 13 Jbeta primers were used in PCR. Profiled with immunoSEQ multiplex PCR; TCRdb holds only in-frame clones, not every one. The repertoire holds approximately 110,000 clones, with 73% as singletons. Specimen: PBMCs. This TCR was recovered from a man aged 60-69 years in good health and CMV-seropositive. The chain has TRBV4-2 and TRBJ2-3, with 11 bases matching TRBD2. The CDR3 is CASSRQTGTSGFTDTQYF. CDR3 sequence (DNA): TGTGCCAGCAGCCGTCAAACCGGGACTAGCGGTTTCACAGATACGCAGTATTTT.